Given below is one T cell receptor beta chain in context. As yet, its antigen is unknown. The primer mix had 60 Vbeta and 13 Jbeta primers. Assay: immunoSEQ multiplex PCR; the TCRdb copy retains only in-frame clones and omits some. This sample has approximately 100,000 clones, with 73% found just once. This entry is derived from a study of cytomegalovirus exposure and HLA in healthy donors. Study-level findings and limits: Data from an earlier analysis indicated that most TCR beta V segments were productive either about 87% or about 30% of the time. Most likely, a cluster of highly shared sequence variants arose as a sequencing artifact.

V trimming: 2 bases; J trimming: 4 bases; junction bases outside the gene matches: 6. Germline V CDR1 and CDR2: MGHDK, SYGVNS. The CDR3 length is 15 residues. The material sequenced was PBMCs. This sequence originates from a man in his forties or fifties in good health and CMV-seronegative. J is TRBJ2-5 and V is TRBV25-1; 8 positions agree with TRBD2. The CDR3 DNA reads as TGTGCCAGCAGTGAACGGGGGGCGGGGGGAGAGACCCAGTACTTC. The encoded protein is CASSERGAGGETQYF.